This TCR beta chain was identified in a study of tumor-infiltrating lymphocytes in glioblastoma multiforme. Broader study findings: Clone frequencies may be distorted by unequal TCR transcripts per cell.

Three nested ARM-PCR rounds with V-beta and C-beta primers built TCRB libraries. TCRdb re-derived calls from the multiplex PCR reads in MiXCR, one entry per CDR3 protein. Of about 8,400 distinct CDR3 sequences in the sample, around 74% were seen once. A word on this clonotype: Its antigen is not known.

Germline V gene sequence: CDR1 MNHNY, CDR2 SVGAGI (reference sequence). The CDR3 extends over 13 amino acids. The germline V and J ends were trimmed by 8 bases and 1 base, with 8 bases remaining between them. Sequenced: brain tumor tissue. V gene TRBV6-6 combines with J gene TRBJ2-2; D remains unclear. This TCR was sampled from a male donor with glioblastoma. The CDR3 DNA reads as TGTGCCAGCCGGGCCTTGAACACCGGGGAGCTGTTTTTT. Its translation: CASRALNTGELFF.